These T cell receptor beta chains were read from a single sample in a study of regulatory T cells in long-lasting Graves disease. In TCRdb, the multiplex PCR reads were re-called with MiXCR into one record per CDR3 protein. Of about 290,000 distinct CDR3 sequences listed, 20% to 25% are singletons. The sample consisted of peripheral blood mononuclear cells (PBMCs), taken when the disease was refractory, from a patient treated with antithyroid drugs. These receptors came from a female donor with Graves disease. The CDR3 runs from the conserved cysteine through the conserved F or W. The D gene is left open where the match is weak. Only some rows state a clone size, as once, few, many or a class for expanded clones.

j_call d_call cdr3_length clone_size v_call cdr3_aa cdr3_nt
TRBJ2-2 TRBD2 17 NA TRBV20-1 CSASGGTSGSSTGELFF TGCAGTGCTAGTGGTGGGACTAGCGGGAGCTCGACCGGGGAGCTGTTTTTT
TRBJ2-7 TRBD2 17 many TRBV12-3/TRBV12-4 CASSLGRWGTTSYEQYF TGTGCCAGCAGTTTGGGCAGGTGGGGGACTACCTCCTACGAGCAGTACTTC
TRBJ2-1 TRBD2 16 NA TRBV5-1 CASSEGWTSGRNEQFF TGCGCCAGCAGCGAGGGATGGACTAGCGGGAGAAATGAGCAGTTCTTC
TRBJ2-7 TRBD1 14 NA TRBV3-1 CASSQGQGVYEQYF TGTGCCAGCAGCCAAGGACAGGGGGTCTACGAGCAGTACTTC
TRBJ2-3 NA 11 once TRBV7-8 CASSLENTQYF TGTGCCAGCAGCTTAGAAAATACGCAGTATTTT
TRBJ2-7 TRBD2 17 many TRBV20-1 CSARDGVAGGPFYEQYF TGCAGTGCTAGAGACGGGGTAGCGGGAGGGCCATTCTACGAGCAGTACTTC
TRBJ1-6 NA 16 few TRBV7-8 CASSGGQRSYNSPLHF TGTGCCAGCAGCGGGGGGCAACGCTCCTATAATTCACCCCTCCACTTT
TRBJ1-5 NA 16 few TRBV4-2 CASSQERQNSNQPQHF TGTGCCAGCAGCCAAGAAAGGCAGAATAGCAATCAGCCCCAGCATTTT
TRBJ2-2 TRBD2 17 few TRBV18 CASSPVGRAGSAGELFF TGTGCCAGCTCACCCGTCGGGAGGGCCGGATCTGCCGGGGAGCTGTTTTTT
TRBJ2-3 NA 14 NA TRBV2 CASTPLSDTDTQYF TGTGCCAGCACTCCCCTAAGCGATACAGATACGCAGTATTTT
TRBJ1-1 NA 12 many TRBV30 CACNQRQTEAFF TGTGCCTGCAATCAGAGGCAGACTGAAGCTTTCTTT
TRBJ2-2 NA 13 many TRBV20-1 CSASPHNTGELFF TGCAGTGCTAGCCCCCACAACACCGGGGAGCTGTTTTTT
TRBJ1-1 TRBD1 12 many TRBV28 CASSSEGAEAFF TGTGCCAGCAGTTCTGAGGGGGCAGAAGCTTTCTTT
TRBJ2-3 NA 14 NA TRBV30 CACRRETSTDTQYF TGTGCCTGTAGAAGGGAGACTAGCACAGATACGCAGTATTTT
TRBJ2-5 NA 14 NA TRBV15 CATSRRISKETQYF TGTGCCACCAGCAGGCGGATATCAAAAGAGACCCAGTACTTC
TRBJ1-5 TRBD1 18 many TRBV11-3 CASSLPLLDRDSNQPQHF TGTGCCAGCAGCTTACCTCTATTGGACAGGGATAGCAATCAGCCCCAGCATTTT
TRBJ2-7 NA 13 many TRBV6-1 CASRGGAYYEQYF TGTGCCAGCAGAGGGGGGGCCTATTACGAGCAGTACTTC
TRBJ2-7 NA 12 many TRBV2 CASVGSSYEQYF TGTGCCAGCGTCGGCAGCTCCTACGAGCAGTACTTC
TRBJ1-2 TRBD1 18 NA TRBV7-9 CASSINVGAGGGDYGYTF TGTGCCAGCAGCATTAACGTTGGGGCAGGGGGAGGGGACTATGGCTACACCTTC
TRBJ1-3 TRBD1 17 many TRBV6-1 CASSPGQLRLSGNTIYF TGTGCCAGCAGCCCGGGACAGCTCCGACTCTCTGGAAACACCATATATTTT
TRBJ2-2 NA 14 NA TRBV30 CAWALFTGTGELFF TGTGCCTGGGCCCTCTTCACAGGGACCGGGGAGCTGTTTTTT
TRBJ1-2 TRBD1 14 many TRBV2 CASNRDSLTYGYTF TGTGCCAGCAATAGGGACAGTCTGACCTATGGCTACACCTTC
TRBJ2-2 TRBD2 16 once TRBV7-2 CASSLRAAGGRGELFF TGTGCCAGCAGCTTACGGGCAGCGGGAGGTCGGGGGGAGCTGTTTTTT
TRBJ2-7 NA 15 few TRBV20-1 CSARVISGLAYEQYF TGCAGTGCTAGAGTTATCTCGGGCCTTGCCTACGAGCAGTACTTC
TRBJ2-7 TRBD2 14 few TRBV20-1 CSALRLAESYEQYF TGCAGTGCTCTAAGACTAGCAGAGAGTTACGAGCAGTACTTC
TRBJ2-7 TRBD2 14 few TRBV5-6 CASSLGLAIYEQYF TGTGCCAGCAGCTTGGGACTAGCTATCTACGAGCAGTACTTC
TRBJ2-5 NA 14 NA TRBV19 CASSIPGRQETQYF TGTGCCAGTAGTATCCCCGGCCGCCAAGAGACCCAGTACTTC
TRBJ1-1 NA 14 NA TRBV30 CAWSRVRMNTEAFF TGTGCCTGGAGCAGGGTGCGGATGAACACTGAAGCTTTCTTT
TRBJ2-7 NA 11 many TRBV6-5 CASSWRDEQYF TGTGCCAGCAGTTGGAGGGACGAGCAGTACTTC
TRBJ2-7 NA 16 NA TRBV19 CASSGRTGASSYEQYF TGTGCCAGTAGTGGCCGAACAGGCGCTTCCTCCTACGAGCAGTACTTC
TRBJ1-2 NA 14 NA TRBV6-9 CASSYIVQGDGYTF TGTGCCAGCAGTTACATTGTACAGGGAGATGGCTACACCTTC
TRBJ2-6 NA 14 few TRBV19 CASSSSPGANVLTF TGTGCCAGTAGTTCCAGCCCTGGGGCCAACGTCCTGACTTTC
TRBJ1-1 NA 14 few TRBV10-3 CAISGTNTGTEAFF TGTGCCATCAGCGGGACAAATACGGGGACTGAAGCTTTCTTT